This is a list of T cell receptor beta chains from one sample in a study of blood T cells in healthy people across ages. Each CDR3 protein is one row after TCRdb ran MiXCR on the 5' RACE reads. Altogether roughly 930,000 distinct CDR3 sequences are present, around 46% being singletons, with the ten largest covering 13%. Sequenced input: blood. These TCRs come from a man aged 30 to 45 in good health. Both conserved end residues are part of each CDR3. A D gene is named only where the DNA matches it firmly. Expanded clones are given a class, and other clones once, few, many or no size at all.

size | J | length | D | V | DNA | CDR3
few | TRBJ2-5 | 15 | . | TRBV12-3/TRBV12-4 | TGTGCCAGCAGTTTGGAGGTGGGGGTACAAGAGACCCAGTACTTC | CASSLEVGVQETQYF
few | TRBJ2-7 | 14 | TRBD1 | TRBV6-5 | TGTGCCAGCAGAACCGGGACAGGGACCTACGAGCAGTACTTC | CASRTGTGTYEQYF
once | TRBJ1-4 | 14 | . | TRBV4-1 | TGCGCCAGCAGCCAGCCGGGCACTAATGAAAAACTGTTTTTT | CASSQPGTNEKLFF
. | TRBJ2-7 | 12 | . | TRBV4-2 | TGTGCCAGCAGCCACCAGGACTACGAGCAGTACTTC | CASSHQDYEQYF
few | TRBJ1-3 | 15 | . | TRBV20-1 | TGCAGTGCTAGAGATCCAACACACTCTGGAAACACCATATATTTT | CSARDPTHSGNTIYF
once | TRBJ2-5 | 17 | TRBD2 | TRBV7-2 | TGTGCCAGCAGCGTAAGCGGGGGACACTCTCGAAAAGAGACCCAGTACTTC | CASSVSGGHSRKETQYF
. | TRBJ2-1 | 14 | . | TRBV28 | TGTGCCAGCAGCCCCTCAAAGGTCGGAGGAGAGCAGTTCTTC | CASSPSKVGGEQFF
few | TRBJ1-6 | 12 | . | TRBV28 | TGTGCCAGCCGGGACCCCGATTCACCCCTCCACTTT | CASRDPDSPLHF
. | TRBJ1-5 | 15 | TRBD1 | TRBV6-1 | TGTGCCAGCAGTACCCGACAGGGGAGCAATCAGCCCCAGCATTTT | CASSTRQGSNQPQHF
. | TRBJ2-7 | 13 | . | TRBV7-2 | TGTGCCAGCAGCTCCGAGGGGTGGGGTGAGCAGTACTTC | CASSSEGWGEQYF
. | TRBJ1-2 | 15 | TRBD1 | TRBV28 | TGTGCCAGCAGTTTATCCCCCGGGACAGGGAATGGCTACACCTTC | CASSLSPGTGNGYTF
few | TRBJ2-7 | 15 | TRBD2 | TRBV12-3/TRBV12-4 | TGTGCCAGCAGTTTCCCCAGCGGGGGAAACTACGAGCAGTACTTC | CASSFPSGGNYEQYF
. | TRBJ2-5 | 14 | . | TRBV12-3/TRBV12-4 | TGTGCCAGCAGTTCCCAACTAGAGATGGAGACCCAGTACTTC | CASSSQLEMETQYF
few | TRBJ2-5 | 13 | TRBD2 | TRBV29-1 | TGCAGCGTTGGGAATAGCGGGAGAGAGACCCAGTACTTC | CSVGNSGRETQYF
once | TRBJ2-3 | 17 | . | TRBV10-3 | TGTGCCATCAGTGAGTCGATGTCGGGGGCGGGGTCCGGTACGCAGTATTTT | CAISESMSGAGSGTQYF
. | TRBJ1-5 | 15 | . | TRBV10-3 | TGTGCCATCAGCCCGACACAGGGAGACAATCAGCCCCAGCATTTT | CAISPTQGDNQPQHF
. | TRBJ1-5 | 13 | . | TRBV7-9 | TGTGCCAGCAGCTTAGGCGAGCGTCAGCCCCAGCATTTT | CASSLGERQPQHF
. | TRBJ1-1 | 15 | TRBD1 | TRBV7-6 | TGTGCCAGCAGCACTACGACAGGGACGGACACTGAAGCTTTCTTT | CASSTTTGTDTEAFF
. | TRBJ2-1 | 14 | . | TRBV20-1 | TGCAGTGCTAGAGAACGCAGCTCCTACAATGAGCAGTTCTTC | CSARERSSYNEQFF
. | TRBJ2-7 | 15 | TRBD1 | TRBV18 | TGTGCCAGCTCACGGGGACAGGAAGCCTCCTACGAGCAGTACTTC | CASSRGQEASYEQYF
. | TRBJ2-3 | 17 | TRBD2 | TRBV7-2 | TGTGCCAGCAGCTCATGGGCTAGCGGGGCTTTCAGGGATACGCAGTATTTT | CASSSWASGAFRDTQYF
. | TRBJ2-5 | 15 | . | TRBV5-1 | TGCGCCAGCACTCTCGGGGGAAGTGCGGTGGAGACCCAGTACTTC | CASTLGGSAVETQYF
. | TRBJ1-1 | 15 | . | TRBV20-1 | TGCAGTGTTATCCAAAGGACAGTAAAGAACACTGAAGCTTTCTTT | CSVIQRTVKNTEAFF
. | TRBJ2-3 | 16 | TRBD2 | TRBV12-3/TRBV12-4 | TGTGCCACCTCACTATTACGGGGGGGGCTTACAGATACGCAGTATTTT | CATSLLRGGLTDTQYF
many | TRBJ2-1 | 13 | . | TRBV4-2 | TGTGCCAGCAGCCGTCCTAACAACAATGAGCAGTTCTTC | CASSRPNNNEQFF
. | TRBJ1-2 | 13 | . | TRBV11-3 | TGTGCCAGCAGCTTAGGTGCCTGGGATGGCTACACCTTC | CASSLGAWDGYTF
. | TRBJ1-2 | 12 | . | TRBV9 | TGTGCCAGCAGCGTGCAATCAGGTGGCTACACCTTC | CASSVQSGGYTF
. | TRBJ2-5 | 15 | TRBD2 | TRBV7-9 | TGTGCCAGCAGCTTAGTAGCGGGGGGGCGGAATGAGCAGTACTTC | CASSLVAGGRNEQYF
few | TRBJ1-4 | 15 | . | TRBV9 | TGTGCCAGCAGCGTAGATGGCAGCACTAATGAAAAACTGTTTTTT | CASSVDGSTNEKLFF
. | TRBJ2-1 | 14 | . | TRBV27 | TGTGCCAGCAGTTTGAGGGGGGACCAAGAGACCCAGTTCTTC | CASSLRGDQETQFF
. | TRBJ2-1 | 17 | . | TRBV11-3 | TGTGCCAGCAGCTGGGGGGAGCGGGACAAGATCTACAATGAGCAGTTCTTC | CASSWGERDKIYNEQFF
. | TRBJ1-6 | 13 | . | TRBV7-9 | TGTGCCAGCAGCCACGAATATAATTCACCCCTCCACTTT | CASSHEYNSPLHF
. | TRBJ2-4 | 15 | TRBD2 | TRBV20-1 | TGCAGTGCTAGATCCCTAGCGGTAGCCAAAAACATTCAGTACTTC | CSARSLAVAKNIQYF
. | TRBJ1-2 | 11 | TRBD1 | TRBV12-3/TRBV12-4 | TGTGCCAGCAGTCGCGGGACAGGGTTCACCTTC | CASSRGTGFTF
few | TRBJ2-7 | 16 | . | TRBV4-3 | TGCGCCAGCAGCCAAGATAGGGCAGGGAATCGATACGAGCAGTACTTC | CASSQDRAGNRYEQYF
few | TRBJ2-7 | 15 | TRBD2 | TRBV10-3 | TGTGCCATCAGTGCCGGACTAGCGGGGGGCTACGAGCAGTACTTC | CAISAGLAGGYEQYF
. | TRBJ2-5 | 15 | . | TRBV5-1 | TGCGCCAGCAGCTTGTTCAGGGCAGAAAAGGAGACCCAGTACTTC | CASSLFRAEKETQYF
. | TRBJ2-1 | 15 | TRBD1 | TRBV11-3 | TGTGCCAGCAGCTTCCCGGGACAGGGCGACAATGAGCAGTTCTTC | CASSFPGQGDNEQFF
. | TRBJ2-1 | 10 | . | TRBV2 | TGTGCCAGCATGGGACCCGAGCAGTTCTTC | CASMGPEQFF
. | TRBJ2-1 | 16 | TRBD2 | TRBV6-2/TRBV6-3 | TGTGCCAGCAGCCCCCTAGCGGGGAACCTCTACAATGAGCAGTTCTTC | CASSPLAGNLYNEQFF
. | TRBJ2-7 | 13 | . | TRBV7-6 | TGTGCCAGCAGCCATGGGCTGACCTCCGAGCAGTACTTC | CASSHGLTSEQYF
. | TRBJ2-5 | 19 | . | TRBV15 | TGTGCCACCAGCAGAGAAAGGGGGGAAGGGACAGAATACCAAGAGACCCAGTACTTC | CATSRERGEGTEYQETQYF
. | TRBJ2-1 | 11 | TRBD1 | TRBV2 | TGTGCCATAAACAGGGGGAATGAGCAGTTCTTC | CAINRGNEQFF
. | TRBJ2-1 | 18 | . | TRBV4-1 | TGCGCCAGCAGCCAAGAGCCCGCAGGACCGTCCTCCTACAATGAGCAGTTCTTC | CASSQEPAGPSSYNEQFF
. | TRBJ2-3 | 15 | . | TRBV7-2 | TGTGCCAGCAGCCCCCTGGAGGGGGGTGCAGATACGCAGTATTTT | CASSPLEGGADTQYF
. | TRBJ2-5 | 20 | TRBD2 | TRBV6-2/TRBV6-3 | TGTGCCAGCAGTTACCCCAAACTCCCGGGACTAGGGAGGCCTCAAGAGACCCAGTACTTC | CASSYPKLPGLGRPQETQYF
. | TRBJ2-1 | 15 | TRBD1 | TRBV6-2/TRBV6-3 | TGTGCCAGCAGGGACCGGGACAGGGCTCGGAATGAGCAGTTCTTC | CASRDRDRARNEQFF
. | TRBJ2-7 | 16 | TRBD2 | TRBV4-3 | TGCGCCAGCAGCCAAGAAGAGCGGGGACTAGGATACGAGCAGTACTTC | CASSQEERGLGYEQYF
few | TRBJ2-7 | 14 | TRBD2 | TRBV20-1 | TGCAGTGCTAGAGTTGCGGGGGTCTCCTACGAGCAGTACTTC | CSARVAGVSYEQYF
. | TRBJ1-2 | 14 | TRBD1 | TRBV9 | TGTGCCAGCAGCGCAAGGACAGGGGACTATGGCTACACCTTC | CASSARTGDYGYTF
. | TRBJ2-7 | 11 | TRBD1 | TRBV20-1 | TGCAGTGCGAGACAGGGAAATAAGCAGTACTTC | CSARQGNKQYF